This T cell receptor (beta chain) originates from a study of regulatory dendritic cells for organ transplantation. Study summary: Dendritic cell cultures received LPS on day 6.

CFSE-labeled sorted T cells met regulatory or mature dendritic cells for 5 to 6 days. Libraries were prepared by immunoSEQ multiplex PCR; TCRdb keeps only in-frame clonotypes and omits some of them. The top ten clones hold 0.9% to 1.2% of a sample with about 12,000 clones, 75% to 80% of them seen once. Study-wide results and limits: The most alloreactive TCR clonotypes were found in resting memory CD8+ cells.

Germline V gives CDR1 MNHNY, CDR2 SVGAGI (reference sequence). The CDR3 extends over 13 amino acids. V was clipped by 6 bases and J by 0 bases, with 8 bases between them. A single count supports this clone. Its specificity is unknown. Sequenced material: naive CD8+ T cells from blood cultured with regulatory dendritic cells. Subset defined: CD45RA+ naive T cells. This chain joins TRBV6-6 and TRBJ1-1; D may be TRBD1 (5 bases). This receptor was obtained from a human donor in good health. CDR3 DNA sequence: TGTGCCAGCAGCCCGACAGTGAACACTGAAGCTTTCTTT. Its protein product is CASSPTVNTEAFF.